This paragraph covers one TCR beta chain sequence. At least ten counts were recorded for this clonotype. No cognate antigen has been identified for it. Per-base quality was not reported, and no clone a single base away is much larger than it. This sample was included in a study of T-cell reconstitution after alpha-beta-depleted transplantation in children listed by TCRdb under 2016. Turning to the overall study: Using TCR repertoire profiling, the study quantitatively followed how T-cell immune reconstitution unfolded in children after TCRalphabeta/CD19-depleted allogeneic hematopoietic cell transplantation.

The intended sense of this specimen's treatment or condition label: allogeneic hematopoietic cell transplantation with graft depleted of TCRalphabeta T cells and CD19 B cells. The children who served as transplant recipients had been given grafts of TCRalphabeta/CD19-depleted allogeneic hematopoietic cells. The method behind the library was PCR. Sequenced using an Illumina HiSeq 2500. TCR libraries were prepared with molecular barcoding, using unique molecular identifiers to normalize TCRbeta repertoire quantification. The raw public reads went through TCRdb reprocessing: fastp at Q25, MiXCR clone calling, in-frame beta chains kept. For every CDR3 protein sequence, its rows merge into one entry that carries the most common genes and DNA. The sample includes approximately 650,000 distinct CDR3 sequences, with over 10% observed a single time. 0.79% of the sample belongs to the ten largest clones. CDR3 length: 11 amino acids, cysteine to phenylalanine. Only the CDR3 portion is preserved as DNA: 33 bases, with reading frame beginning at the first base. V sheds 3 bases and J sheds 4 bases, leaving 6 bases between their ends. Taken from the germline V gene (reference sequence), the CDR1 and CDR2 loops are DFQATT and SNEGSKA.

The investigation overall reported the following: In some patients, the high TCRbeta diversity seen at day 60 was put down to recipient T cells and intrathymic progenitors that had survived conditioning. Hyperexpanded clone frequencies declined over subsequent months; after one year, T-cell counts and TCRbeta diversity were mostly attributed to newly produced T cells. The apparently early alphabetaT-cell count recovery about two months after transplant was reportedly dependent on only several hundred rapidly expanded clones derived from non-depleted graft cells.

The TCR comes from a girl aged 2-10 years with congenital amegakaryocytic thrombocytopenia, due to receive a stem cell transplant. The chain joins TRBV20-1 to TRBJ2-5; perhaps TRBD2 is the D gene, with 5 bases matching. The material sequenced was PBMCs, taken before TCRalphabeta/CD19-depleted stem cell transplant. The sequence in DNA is TGCAGTGCTAGTGCGGGAGAGACCCAGTACTTC. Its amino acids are CSASAGETQYF.